This TCR beta chain was recorded in a study of cytomegalovirus exposure and HLA in healthy donors. Across the whole study: Counted in an early data release were tens of millions of unique TCRs from HLA-typed donors.

The ends lost 0 bases at V and 3 bases at J; junction bases unmatched: 8. CDR1 and CDR2 from the germline V gene are SGHNT and YYREEE (reference sequence). This CDR3 comprises 16 residues. Points on this clone: Its antigen is still unknown.

Findings of the study overall: Later on, analysis showed that most CMV-associated TCR beta chains appeared to be HLA-restricted.

PCR involved 60 Vbeta and 13 Jbeta primers. The table came from immunoSEQ multiplex PCR; TCRdb's copy has only in-frame clones and leaves some out. The table shows 85,000 to 100,000 clones, with over 60% occurring only once. Sequenced sample: PBMCs. This TCR came from a male donor in good health and CMV-seropositive. This rearrangement joins TRBV5-4 to TRBJ2-5; 7 positions agree with TRBD1. CDR3 DNA: TGTGCCAGCAGCTTGGCGGGTGGACAGGCCAAAGAGACCCAGTACTTC. It codes for CASSLAGGQAKETQYF. Together with reference TRBV5-4 and TRBJ2-5, the CDR3 gives the full variable domain: ETGVTQSPTHLIKTRGQQVTLRCSSQSGHNTVSWYQQALGQGPQFIFQYYREEENGRGNFPPRFSGLQFPNYSSELNVNALELDDSALYLCASSLAGGQAKETQYFGPGTRLLVL.